The source of this T cell receptor beta chain is a study of control samples from healthy donors and cancer patients. Here immunoSEQ multiplex PCR was the method, and the copy in TCRdb shows in-frame clones only, minus some. The table shows tens of thousands of clones, with nearly 90% occurring only once. With 1 base removed from V and 13 bases from J, the gap between germline ends came to 10 bases. Per the germline V gene, CDR1 is SGHVS and CDR2 is FQNEAQ. This CDR3 is 11 amino acids long. The source material was blood. The rearrangement links TRBV7-8 to TRBJ1-2; a possible D gene is TRBD1 (5 bases). The origin of this receptor is a woman aged 50 to 65 in good health. CDR3 bases: TGTGCCAGCAGCTTAGGAGGGGTTAGCACCTTC. It translates to CASSLGGVSTF.